These T cell receptor beta chains were read from a single sample in a study of CD8 T cells in ankylosing spondylitis. TCRdb recomputed calls from the 5' RACE reads with MiXCR, one row per CDR3 protein. Of more than 650,000 distinct CDR3 sequences listed, about 10% are singletons. The sequencing sample was made of blood, either unsorted or a sorted T cell fraction (not recorded which). The source of these receptors is a male donor with ankylosing spondylitis. The CDR3 runs from the conserved cysteine through the conserved F or W. A D gene is named only where the DNA matches it firmly. Only some rows state a clone size, as once, few, many or a class for expanded clones.

j_call v_call d_call cdr3_length clone_size cdr3_nt cdr3_aa
TRBJ2-4 TRBV6-1 TRBD1 13 many TGTGCCAGCCGGGACAGTAGCAAAAACATTCAGTACTTC CASRDSSKNIQYF
TRBJ1-5 TRBV20-1 NA 10 NA TGCAGTGCACACGATCAGCCCCAGCATTTT CSAHDQPQHF
TRBJ2-4 TRBV4-3 NA 14 many TGCGCCAGCAGCCAAGATACAGGGAGCGGCATTCAGTACTTC CASSQDTGSGIQYF
TRBJ1-2 TRBV4-2 NA 15 few TGTGCCAGCAGTCGACCAGGGGTTGAGGACTATGGCTACACCTTC CASSRPGVEDYGYTF
TRBJ1-2 TRBV4-1 NA 14 NA TGCGCCAGCAGCCAAGATGAGGCCCGAGAAAGCTACACCTTC CASSQDEARESYTF
TRBJ2-1 TRBV7-9 NA 14 few TGTGCCAGCAGCCCCATCCGGTACTACAATGAGCAGTTCTTC CASSPIRYYNEQFF
TRBJ2-2 TRBV5-1 TRBD1 15 NA TGCGCCAGCAGACCCGGGACAGCGAACACCGGGGAGCTGTTTTTT CASRPGTANTGELFF
TRBJ2-1 TRBV5-1 TRBD2 16 many TGCGCCAGCAGCTTGGGTTCTAGCGGGAGTATGAATGAGCAGTTCTTC CASSLGSSGSMNEQFF
TRBJ1-1 TRBV7-2 NA 14 many TGCGCCAGCAGCTTGGCCAGGGCGAACACTGAAGCTTTCTTT CASSLARANTEAFF
TRBJ1-3 TRBV20-1 NA 14 many TGCAGTGCTAGTGACAGGAACGAAGGAAACACCATATATTTT CSASDRNEGNTIYF
TRBJ2-7 TRBV12-5 TRBD2 15 few TGTGCTAGTGGTTTGGACGCGGGAGGGGCCTACGAGCAGTACTTC CASGLDAGGAYEQYF
TRBJ2-2 TRBV20-1 TRBD1 13 few TGCAGTGCCGGGACAGGGAAGGGGGGGGAGCTGTTTTTT CSAGTGKGGELFF
TRBJ1-6 TRBV6-1 TRBD1 14 NA TGTGCCAGCAACCCGGGACAGGAAAATTCACCCCTCCACTTT CASNPGQENSPLHF
TRBJ1-1 TRBV25-1 NA 12 NA TGTGCCAGCAGTGATGGATTCACTGAAGCTTTCTTT CASSDGFTEAFF
TRBJ2-5 TRBV6-1 NA 13 NA TGTGCCAGCAGACCGAGATTGGGGGCCGGGACGTACTTC CASRPRLGAGTYF
TRBJ2-7 TRBV20-1 NA 12 few TGCAGTGCTAGAGTAACAGGGAACGAGCAGTACTTC CSARVTGNEQYF
TRBJ2-5 TRBV5-3 NA 15 NA TGTGCCATGAGACCGGGGCCCAGATACCAAGAGACCCAGTACTTC CAMRPGPRYQETQYF
TRBJ2-7 TRBV9 NA 15 NA TGTGCCAGCAGCGTAGGAGGGGATCCGGCCTACGAGCAGTACTTC CASSVGGDPAYEQYF
TRBJ1-4 TRBV5-5 NA 14 NA TGTGCCAGCAGCCGCGGTCAACCCCCGGAAAAACTGTTTTTT CASSRGQPPEKLFF